The text below deals with one TCR beta chain. This entry belongs to a study of blood T cell repertoires in COVID-19. Study context: The United States, Italy and Spain supplied acute and convalescent COVID-19 samples.

The J segment lost 0 bases and the V segment lost 6 bases, leaving 11 bases of the junction unmatched. CDR1 is SGHVS, CDR2 FQNEAQ, per germline. CDR3 length: 18 residues. In the study's own analysis: Reference gene primer amplification yielded estimated nucleated cell counts. Generated by immunoSEQ multiplex PCR, the TCRdb table keeps only in-frame clones and is missing some. The V and J calls and clone size come from that table; D and trimming were worked out from the DNA. Among fewer than 200,000 clones listed, more than 75% were seen once. The sample taken for sequencing was peripheral blood. This TCR was recovered from a woman in her seventies with COVID-19, enrolled during active disease. The V and J genes are TRBV7-8 and TRBJ1-6; 7 nucleotides agree with TRBD1. The CDR3 sequence is CASRARDSLYSYNSPLHF. CDR3 DNA: TGTGCCAGCAGAGCCCGGGACAGCCTTTACTCCTATAATTCACCCCTCCACTTT.